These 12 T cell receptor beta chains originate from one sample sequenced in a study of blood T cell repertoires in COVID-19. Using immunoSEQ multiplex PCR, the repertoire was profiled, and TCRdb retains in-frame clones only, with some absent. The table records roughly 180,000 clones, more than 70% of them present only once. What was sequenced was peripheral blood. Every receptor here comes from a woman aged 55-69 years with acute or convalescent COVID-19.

DNA for the CDR3: TGTGCCACCCTTAGCGGGAGCTCCTCCAGGACTGAGCAGTTCTTC. Its translation is CATLSGSSSRTEQFF. V is TRBV7-9 and J is TRBJ2-1; the match to TRBD2 covers 9 bases. The CDR3 extends over 15 amino acids. Germline V gene sequence: CDR1 SEHNR, CDR2 FQNEAQ (reference sequence). The V and J ends lost 10 bases and 9 bases, in that order; junction bases with no gene match: 16.

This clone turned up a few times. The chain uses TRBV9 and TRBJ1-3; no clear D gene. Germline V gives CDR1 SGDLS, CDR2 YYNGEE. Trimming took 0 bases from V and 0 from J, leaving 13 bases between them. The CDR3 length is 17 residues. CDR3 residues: CASSVGAGLYSGNTIYF. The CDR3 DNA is TGTGCCAGCAGCGTAGGGGCAGGCCTCTACTCTGGAAACACCATATATTTT.

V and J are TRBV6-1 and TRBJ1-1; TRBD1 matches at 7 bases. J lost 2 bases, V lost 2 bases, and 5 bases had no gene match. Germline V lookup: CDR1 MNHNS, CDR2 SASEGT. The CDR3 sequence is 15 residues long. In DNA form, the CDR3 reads TGTGCCAGCAGTGAACAGGGGGGAGTTAACACTGAAGCTTTCTTT. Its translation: CASSEQGGVNTEAFF.

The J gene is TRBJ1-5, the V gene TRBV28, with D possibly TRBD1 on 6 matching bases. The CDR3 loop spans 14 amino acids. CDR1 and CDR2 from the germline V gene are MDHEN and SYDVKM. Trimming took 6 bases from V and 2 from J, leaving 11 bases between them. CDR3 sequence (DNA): TGTGCCAGCAGGCTGGGACACCGCAATCAGCCCCAGCATTTT. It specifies CASRLGHRNQPQHF.

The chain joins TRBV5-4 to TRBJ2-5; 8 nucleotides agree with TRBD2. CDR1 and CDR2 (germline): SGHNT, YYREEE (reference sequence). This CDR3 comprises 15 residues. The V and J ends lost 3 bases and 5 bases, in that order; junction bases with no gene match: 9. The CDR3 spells CASSSIGRAAETQYF. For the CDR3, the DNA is TGTGCCAGCAGCTCAATCGGGAGGGCGGCGGAGACCCAGTACTTC.

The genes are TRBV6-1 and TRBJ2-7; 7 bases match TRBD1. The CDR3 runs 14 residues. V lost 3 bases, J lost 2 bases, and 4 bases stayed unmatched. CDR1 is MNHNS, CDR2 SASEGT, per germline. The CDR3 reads CASSEATGPYEQYF. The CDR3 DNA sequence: TGTGCCAGCAGTGAGGCGACAGGGCCCTACGAGCAGTACTTC.

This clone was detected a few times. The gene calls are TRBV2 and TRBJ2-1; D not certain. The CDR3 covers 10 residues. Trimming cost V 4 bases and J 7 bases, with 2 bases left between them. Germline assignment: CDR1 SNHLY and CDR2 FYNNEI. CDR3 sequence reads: CASSVNEQFF. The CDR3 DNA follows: TGTGCCAGCAGTGTAAATGAGCAGTTCTTC.

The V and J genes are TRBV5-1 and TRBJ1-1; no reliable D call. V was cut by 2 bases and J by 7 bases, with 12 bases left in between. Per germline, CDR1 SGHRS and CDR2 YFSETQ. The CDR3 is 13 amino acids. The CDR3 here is CASSFTSAGEAFF. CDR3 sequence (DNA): TGCGCCAGCAGCTTCACCTCGGCGGGTGAAGCTTTCTTT.

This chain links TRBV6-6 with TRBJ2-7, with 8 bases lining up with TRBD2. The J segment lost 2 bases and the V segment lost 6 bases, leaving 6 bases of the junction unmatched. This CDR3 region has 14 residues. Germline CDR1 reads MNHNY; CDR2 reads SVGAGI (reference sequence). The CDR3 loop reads CASSPAGEAYEQYF. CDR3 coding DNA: TGTGCCAGCAGCCCAGCGGGAGAGGCCTACGAGCAGTACTTC.

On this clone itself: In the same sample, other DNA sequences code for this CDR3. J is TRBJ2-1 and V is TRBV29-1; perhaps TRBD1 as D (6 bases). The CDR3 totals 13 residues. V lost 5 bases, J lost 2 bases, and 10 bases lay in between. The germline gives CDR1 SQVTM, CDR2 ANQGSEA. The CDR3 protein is CSVRRGTYNEQFF. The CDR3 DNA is TGCAGCGTTCGCAGGGGAACCTACAATGAGCAGTTCTTC.

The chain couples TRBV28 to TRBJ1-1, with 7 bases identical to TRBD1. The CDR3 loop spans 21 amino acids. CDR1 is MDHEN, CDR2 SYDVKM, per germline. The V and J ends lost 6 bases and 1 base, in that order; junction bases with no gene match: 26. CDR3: CASRPTILGGQKKIGNTEAFF. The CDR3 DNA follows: TGTGCCAGCAGACCTACCATCCTTGGGGGACAGAAGAAAATTGGGAACACTGAAGCTTTCTTT.

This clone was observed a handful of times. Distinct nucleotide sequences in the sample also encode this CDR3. The CDR3 DNA reads as TGTGCCAGCAGCTCACCGGGACAGGGGAACTATGGCTACACCTTC. Translation: CASSSPGQGNYGYTF. V is TRBV5-4 and J is TRBJ1-2; 10 positions agree with TRBD1. Per the germline V gene, CDR1 is SGHNT and CDR2 is YYREEE (reference sequence). V gave up 3 bases and J gave up 2 bases; unmatched junction bases: 4. CDR3 length: 15 residues.